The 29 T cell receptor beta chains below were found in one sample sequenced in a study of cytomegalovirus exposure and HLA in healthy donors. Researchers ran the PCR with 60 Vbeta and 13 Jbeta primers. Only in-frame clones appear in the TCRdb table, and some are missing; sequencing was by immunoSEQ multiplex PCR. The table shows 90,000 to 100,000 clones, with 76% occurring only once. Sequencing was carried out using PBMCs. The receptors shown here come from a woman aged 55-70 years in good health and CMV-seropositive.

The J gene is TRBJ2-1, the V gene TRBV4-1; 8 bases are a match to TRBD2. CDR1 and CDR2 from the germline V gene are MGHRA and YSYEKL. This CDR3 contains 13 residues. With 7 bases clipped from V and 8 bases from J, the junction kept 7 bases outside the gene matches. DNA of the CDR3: TGCGCCAGCAAAGGGACTAGTCCCCATGAGCAGTTCTTC. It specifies CASKGTSPHEQFF.

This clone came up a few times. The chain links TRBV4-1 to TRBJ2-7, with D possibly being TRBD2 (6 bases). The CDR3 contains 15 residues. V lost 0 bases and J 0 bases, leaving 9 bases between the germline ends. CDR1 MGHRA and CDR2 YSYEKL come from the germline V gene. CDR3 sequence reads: CASSQEAGRSYEQYF. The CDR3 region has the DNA TGCGCCAGCAGCCAAGAGGCGGGACGCTCCTACGAGCAGTACTTC.

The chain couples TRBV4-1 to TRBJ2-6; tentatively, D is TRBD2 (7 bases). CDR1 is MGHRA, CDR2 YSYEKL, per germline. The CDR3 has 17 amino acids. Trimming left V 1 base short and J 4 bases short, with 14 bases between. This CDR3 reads CASSQGAGARGANVLTF. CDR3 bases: TGCGCCAGCAGCCAAGGCGCGGGGGCGCGCGGGGCCAACGTCCTGACTTTC.

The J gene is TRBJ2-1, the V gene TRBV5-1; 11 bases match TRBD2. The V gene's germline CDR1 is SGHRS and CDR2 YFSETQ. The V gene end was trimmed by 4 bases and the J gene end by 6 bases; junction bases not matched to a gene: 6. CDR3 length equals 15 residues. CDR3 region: CASSQAGTSGNEQFF. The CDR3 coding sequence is TGCGCCAGCAGCCAAGCCGGGACTAGCGGCAATGAGCAGTTCTTC.

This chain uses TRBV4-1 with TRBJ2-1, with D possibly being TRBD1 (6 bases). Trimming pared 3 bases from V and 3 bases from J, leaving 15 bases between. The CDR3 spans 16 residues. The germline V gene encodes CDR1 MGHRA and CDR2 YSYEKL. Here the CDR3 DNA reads TGCGCCAGCAGCCAGGGGACGGACAGATTCTACAATGAGCAGTTCTTC. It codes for CASSQGTDRFYNEQFF.

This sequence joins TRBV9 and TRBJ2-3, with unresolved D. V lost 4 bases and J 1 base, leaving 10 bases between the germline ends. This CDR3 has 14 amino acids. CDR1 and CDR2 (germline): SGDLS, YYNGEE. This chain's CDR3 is CASSRRPRTDTQYF. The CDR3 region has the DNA TGTGCCAGCAGCCGTCGTCCCCGCACAGATACGCAGTATTTT.

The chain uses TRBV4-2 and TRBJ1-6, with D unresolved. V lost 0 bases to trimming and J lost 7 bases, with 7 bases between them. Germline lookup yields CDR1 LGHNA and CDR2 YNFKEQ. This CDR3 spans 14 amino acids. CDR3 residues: CASSQDRENSPLHF. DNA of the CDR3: TGTGCCAGCAGCCAAGATAGAGAGAATTCACCCCTCCACTTT.

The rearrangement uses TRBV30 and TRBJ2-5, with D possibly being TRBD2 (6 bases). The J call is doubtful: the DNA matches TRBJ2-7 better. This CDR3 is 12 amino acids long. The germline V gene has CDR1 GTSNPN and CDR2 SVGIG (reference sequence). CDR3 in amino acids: CAWSRDSLEQYF. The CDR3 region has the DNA TGTGCCTGGAGTCGGGACTCCCTCGAGCAGTACTTC.

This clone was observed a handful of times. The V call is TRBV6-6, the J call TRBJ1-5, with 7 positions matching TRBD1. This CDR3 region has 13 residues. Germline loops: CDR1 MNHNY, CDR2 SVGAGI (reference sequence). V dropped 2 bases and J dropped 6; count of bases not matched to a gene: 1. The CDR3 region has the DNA TGTGCCAGCAGTTACACAGGGGTTCAGCCCCAGCATTTT. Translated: CASSYTGVQPQHF.

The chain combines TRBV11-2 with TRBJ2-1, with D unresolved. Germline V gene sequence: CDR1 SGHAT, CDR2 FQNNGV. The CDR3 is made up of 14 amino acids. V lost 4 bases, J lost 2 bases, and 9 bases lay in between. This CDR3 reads CASSYRVAYNEQFF. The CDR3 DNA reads TGTGCCAGCAGCTACCGGGTAGCCTACAATGAGCAGTTCTTC.

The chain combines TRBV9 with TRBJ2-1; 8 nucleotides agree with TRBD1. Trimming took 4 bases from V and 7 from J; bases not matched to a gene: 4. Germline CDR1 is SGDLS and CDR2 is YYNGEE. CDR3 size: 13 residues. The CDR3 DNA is TGTGCCAGCAGCCCGGACAGGGAGAATGAGCAGTTCTTC. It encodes CASSPDRENEQFF.

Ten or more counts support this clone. Written as DNA, the CDR3 is TGTGCCAGCAGTGGGGGGGGGACTAATGAAAAACTGTTTTTT. Its protein product is CASSGGGTNEKLFF. This rearrangement joins TRBV2 to TRBJ1-4; a possible D gene is TRBD1 (5 bases). This CDR3 contains 14 residues. V was clipped by 4 bases and J by 2 bases, with 8 bases between them. The germline V gene has CDR1 SNHLY and CDR2 FYNNEI.

The CDR3, as DNA: TGTGCCAGCCGGACTAGCGGCCACACAGATACGCAGTATTTT. Translated, it gives CASRTSGHTDTQYF. V usage is TRBV18 and J usage is TRBJ2-3; TRBD2 agrees at 10 bases. The J segment lost 2 bases and the V segment lost 8 bases, leaving 4 bases of the junction unmatched. CDR1 is KGHSH and CDR2 is LQKENI in the germline V gene. There are 14 residues in the CDR3.

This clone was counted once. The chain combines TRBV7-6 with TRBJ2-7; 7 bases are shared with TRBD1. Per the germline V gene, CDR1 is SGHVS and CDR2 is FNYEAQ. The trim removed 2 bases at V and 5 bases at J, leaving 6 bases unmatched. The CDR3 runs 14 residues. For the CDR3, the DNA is TGTGCCAGCAGCTTAAGACAGGGAGAGCACGAGCAGTACTTC. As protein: CASSLRQGEHEQYF.

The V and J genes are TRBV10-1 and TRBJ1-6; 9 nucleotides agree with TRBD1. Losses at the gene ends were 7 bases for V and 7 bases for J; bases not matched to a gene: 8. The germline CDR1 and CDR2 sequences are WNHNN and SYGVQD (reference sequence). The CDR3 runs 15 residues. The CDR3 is CASIPGQGGNSPLHF. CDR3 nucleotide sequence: TGCGCCAGCATTCCGGGACAGGGAGGAAATTCACCCCTCCACTTT.

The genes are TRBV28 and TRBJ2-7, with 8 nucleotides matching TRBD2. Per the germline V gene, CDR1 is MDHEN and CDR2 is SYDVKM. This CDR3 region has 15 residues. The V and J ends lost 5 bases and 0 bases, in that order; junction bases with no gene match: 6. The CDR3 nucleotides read TGTGCCAGCAGTCCCTCGAGCGGGAGCTCCTACGAGCAGTACTTC. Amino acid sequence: CASSPSSGSSYEQYF.

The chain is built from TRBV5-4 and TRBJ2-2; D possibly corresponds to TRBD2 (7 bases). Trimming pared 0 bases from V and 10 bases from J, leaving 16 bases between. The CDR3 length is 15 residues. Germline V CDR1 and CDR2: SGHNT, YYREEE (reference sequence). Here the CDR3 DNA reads TGTGCCAGCAGCTTGGGGGGGGGCGGCGGGAAGGAGCTGTTTTTT. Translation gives CASSLGGGGGKELFF. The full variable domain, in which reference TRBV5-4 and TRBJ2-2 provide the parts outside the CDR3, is ETGVTQSPTHLIKTRGQQVTLRCSSQSGHNTVSWYQQALGQGPQFIFQYYREEENGRGNFPPRFSGLQFPNYSSELNVNALELDDSALYLCASSLGGGGGKELFFGEGSRLTVL.

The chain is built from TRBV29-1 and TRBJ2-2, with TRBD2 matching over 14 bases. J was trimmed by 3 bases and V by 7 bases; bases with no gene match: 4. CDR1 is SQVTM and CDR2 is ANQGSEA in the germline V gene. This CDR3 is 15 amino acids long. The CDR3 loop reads CSAKGLAGDTGELFF. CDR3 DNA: TGCAGCGCTAAGGGACTAGCGGGAGACACCGGGGAGCTGTTTTTT.

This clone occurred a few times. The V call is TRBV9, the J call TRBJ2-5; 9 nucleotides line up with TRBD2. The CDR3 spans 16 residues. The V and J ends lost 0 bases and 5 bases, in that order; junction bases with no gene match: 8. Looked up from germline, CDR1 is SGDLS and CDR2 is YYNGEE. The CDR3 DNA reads TGTGCCAGCAGCGTAGGGAATAGCGGGAGCGGGGAGACCCAGTACTTC. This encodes CASSVGNSGSGETQYF.

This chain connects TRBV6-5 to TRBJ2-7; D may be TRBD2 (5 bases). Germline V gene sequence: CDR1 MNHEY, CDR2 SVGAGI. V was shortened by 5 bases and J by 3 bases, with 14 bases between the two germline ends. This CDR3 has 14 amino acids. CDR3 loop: CASSRRSGNYEQYF. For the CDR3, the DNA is TGTGCCAGCAGTCGGAGGTCGGGGAACTACGAGCAGTACTTC.

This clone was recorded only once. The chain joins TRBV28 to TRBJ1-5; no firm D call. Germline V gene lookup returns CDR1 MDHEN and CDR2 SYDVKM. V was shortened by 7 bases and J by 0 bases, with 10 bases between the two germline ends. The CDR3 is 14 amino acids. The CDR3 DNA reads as TGTGCCAGCACGGCGGAGATTAGCAATCAGCCCCAGCATTTT. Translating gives CASTAEISNQPQHF.

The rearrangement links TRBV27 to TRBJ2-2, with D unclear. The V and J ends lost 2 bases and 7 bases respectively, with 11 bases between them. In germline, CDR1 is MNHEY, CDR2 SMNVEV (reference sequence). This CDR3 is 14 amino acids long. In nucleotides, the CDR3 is TGTGCCAGCAGTTTACTCCCCTCAGGCGGGGAGCTGTTTTTT. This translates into CASSLLPSGGELFF.

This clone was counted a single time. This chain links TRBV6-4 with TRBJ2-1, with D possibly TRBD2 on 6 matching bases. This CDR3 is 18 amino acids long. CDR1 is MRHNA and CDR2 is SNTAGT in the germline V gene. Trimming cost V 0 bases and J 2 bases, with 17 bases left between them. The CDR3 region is CASSDSEGWELPYNEQFF. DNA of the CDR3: TGTGCCAGCAGTGACTCGGAGGGGTGGGAGTTACCCTACAATGAGCAGTTCTTC.

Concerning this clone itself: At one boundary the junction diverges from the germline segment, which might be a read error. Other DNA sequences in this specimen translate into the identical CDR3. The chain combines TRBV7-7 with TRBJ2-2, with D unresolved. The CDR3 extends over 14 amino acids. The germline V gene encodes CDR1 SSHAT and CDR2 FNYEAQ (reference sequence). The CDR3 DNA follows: TGTGCTAGCAGCTTAGCATCAGGAACCGGGGAGCTGTTTTTT. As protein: CASSLASGTGELFF.

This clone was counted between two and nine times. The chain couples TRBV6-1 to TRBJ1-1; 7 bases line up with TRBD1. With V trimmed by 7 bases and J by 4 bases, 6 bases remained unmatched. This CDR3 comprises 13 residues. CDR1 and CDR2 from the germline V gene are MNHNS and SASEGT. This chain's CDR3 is CASTVGGFTEAFF. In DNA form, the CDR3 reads TGTGCCAGCACCGTAGGGGGCTTCACTGAAGCTTTCTTT.

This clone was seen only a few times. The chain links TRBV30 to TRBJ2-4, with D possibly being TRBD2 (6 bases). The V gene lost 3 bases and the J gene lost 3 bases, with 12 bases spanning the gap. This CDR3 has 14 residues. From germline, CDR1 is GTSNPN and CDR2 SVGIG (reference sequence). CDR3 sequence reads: CAWSLGGGKNIQYF. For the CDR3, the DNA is TGTGCCTGGAGCCTCGGGGGTGGCAAAAACATTCAGTACTTC.

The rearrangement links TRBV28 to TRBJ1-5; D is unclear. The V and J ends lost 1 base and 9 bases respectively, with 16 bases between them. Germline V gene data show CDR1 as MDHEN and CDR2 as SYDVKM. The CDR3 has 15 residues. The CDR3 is CASSLFIGRGGPQHF. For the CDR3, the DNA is TGTGCCAGCAGTTTATTCATCGGACGGGGTGGGCCCCAGCATTTT.

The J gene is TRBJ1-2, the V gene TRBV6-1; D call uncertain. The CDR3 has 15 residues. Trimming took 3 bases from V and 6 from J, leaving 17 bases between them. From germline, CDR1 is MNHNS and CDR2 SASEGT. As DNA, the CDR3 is TGTGCCAGCAGTGATTTACAGAGAGCTGCCAATGGCTACACCTTC. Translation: CASSDLQRAANGYTF.

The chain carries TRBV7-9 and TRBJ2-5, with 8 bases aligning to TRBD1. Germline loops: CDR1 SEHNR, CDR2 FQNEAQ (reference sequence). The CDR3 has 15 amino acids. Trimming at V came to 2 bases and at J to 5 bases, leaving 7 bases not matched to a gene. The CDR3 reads CASSLSRGHKETQYF. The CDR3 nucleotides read TGTGCCAGCAGCTTATCCAGGGGGCACAAGGAGACCCAGTACTTC.